One and the same sample provided the 18 T cell receptor beta chains below, sequenced in a study of Ad26.COV2.S vaccination and SARS-CoV-2 variants. Measured with immunoSEQ multiplex PCR; TCRdb has only the in-frame clones, and not every one. The table lists around 170,000 clones, approximately 90% of them singletons. The source was peripheral blood, collected after recovery from COVID-19. The receptors here all came from a human donor who had recovered from COVID-19.

Turning to this clone: The same CDR3 can be traced to other DNA sequences in this sample. This rearrangement joins TRBV6-6 to TRBJ1-1; D not certain. Germline values: CDR1 MNHNY, CDR2 SVGAGI (reference sequence). V was cut by 8 bases and J by 4 bases, with 14 bases left in between. The CDR3 has 13 amino acids. The CDR3 is CASHAWRSTEAFF. CDR3 DNA sequence: TGTGCCAGCCACGCCTGGCGATCCACTGAAGCTTTCTTT.

The chain is built from TRBV5-1 and TRBJ1-4; the match to TRBD1 covers 10 bases. The CDR3 has 17 residues. Trimming removed 4 bases from V and 8 bases from J; junction bases left unmatched: 14. The germline CDR1 and CDR2 sequences are SGHRS and YFSETQ. The CDR3 DNA is TGCGCCAGCAGCCGGGGGGACAGGGGCGATTTAGGGGAAAAACTGTTTTTT. Amino acid sequence: CASSRGDRGDLGEKLFF.

The chain joins TRBV11-2 to TRBJ2-2, with D maybe TRBD2 (6 bases). Germline-derived CDR1 and CDR2 are SGHAT and FQNNGV. The ends were cut back, 5 bases at V and 5 bases at J, with 12 bases in the middle. The CDR3 is made up of 14 amino acids. CDR3 nucleotide sequence: TGTGCCAGCAGCCCCATCGCGGGGACCGGGGAGCTGTTTTTT. It translates to CASSPIAGTGELFF. Complete variable domain (other parts from reference TRBV11-2 and TRBJ2-2): EAGVAQSPRYKIIEKRQSVAFWCNPISGHATLYWYQQILGQGPKLLIQFQNNGVVDDSQLPKDRFSAERLKGVDSTLKIQPAKLEDSAVYLCASSPIAGTGELFFGEGSRLTVL.

DNA for the CDR3: TGTGCCAGCAGTTACAGGAGGGACACTGAAGCTTTCTTT. It yields the protein CASSYRRDTEAFF. The genes are TRBV6-6 and TRBJ1-1; D uncertain. Trimming cost V 2 bases and J 3 bases, with 7 bases left between them. There are 13 residues in the CDR3. Germline-derived CDR1 and CDR2 are MNHNY and SVGAGI (reference sequence).

There are a few counts of this clone. V usage is TRBV5-4 and J usage is TRBJ2-5; D might be TRBD1 (6 bases). This CDR3 is built from 13 residues. Germline V gene data show CDR1 as SGHNT and CDR2 as YYREEE (reference sequence). Trimming removed 3 bases from V and 2 bases from J, with 8 bases in between. The CDR3 is CASSSTGQETQYF. The CDR3 nucleotides are TGTGCCAGCAGCTCGACAGGTCAAGAGACCCAGTACTTC. The full variable domain, completed using reference TRBV5-4 and TRBJ2-5, is ETGVTQSPTHLIKTRGQQVTLRCSSQSGHNTVSWYQQALGQGPQFIFQYYREEENGRGNFPPRFSGLQFPNYSSELNVNALELDDSALYLCASSSTGQETQYFGPGTRLLVL.

V usage is TRBV11-1 and J usage is TRBJ2-3, with TRBD2 matching over 8 bases. This CDR3 is 16 amino acids long. V lost 1 base, J lost 11 bases, and 14 bases stayed unmatched. Germline values: CDR1 SGHAT, CDR2 FQDESV (reference sequence). CDR3 nucleotide sequence: TGTGCCAGCAGCTTAGGGGGGACTAGGAGCGCAATTGGGCAGTATTTT. It encodes CASSLGGTRSAIGQYF.

This sequence joins TRBV5-4 and TRBJ2-4; D possibly matches TRBD1 or TRBD2 (5 bases each). This CDR3 has 14 residues. The germline V gene encodes CDR1 SGHNT and CDR2 YYREEE (reference sequence). V lost 1 base and J lost 3, with 8 bases in between. In nucleotides, the CDR3 is TGTGCCAGCAGCTTGAGAGGGGTCAAAAACATTCAGTACTTC. Its protein product is CASSLRGVKNIQYF.

The chain carries TRBV7-9 and TRBJ1-1; no definite D call. The CDR3 has 15 residues. V was clipped by 5 bases and J by 0 bases, with 13 bases between them. CDR1 is SEHNR, CDR2 FQNEAQ, per germline (reference sequence). The CDR3 DNA reads TGTGCCAGCAGCCAGAAATCGGGGATGAACACTGAAGCTTTCTTT. Translating it yields CASSQKSGMNTEAFF.

The chain couples TRBV9 to TRBJ2-1, with TRBD2 matching over 12 bases. Trimming cost V 4 bases and J 8 bases; bases outside gene matches: 7. The CDR3 contains 15 residues. Per the germline V gene, CDR1 is SGDLS and CDR2 is YYNGEE. The CDR3 nucleotides are TGTGCCAGCAGCACCGGACTAGCGGGACCTCATGAGCAGTTCTTC. It translates to CASSTGLAGPHEQFF.

This clone was observed a single time. The V and J genes are TRBV30 and TRBJ1-4; a possible D gene is TRBD1 (5 bases). The CDR3 extends over 13 amino acids. V was shortened by 3 bases and J by 7 bases, with 12 bases between the two germline ends. Germline values: CDR1 GTSNPN, CDR2 SVGIG (reference sequence). The CDR3, as DNA: TGTGCCTGGAGACGGGGCGCCGGTGAAAAACTGTTTTTT. It encodes CAWRRGAGEKLFF. Looking up the rest from reference TRBV30 and TRBJ1-4 gives the full variable domain: SQTIHQWPATLVQPVGSPLSLECTVEGTSNPNLYWYRQAAGRGLQLLFYSVGIGQISSEVPQNLSASRPQDRQFILSSKKLLLSDSGFYLCAWRRGAGEKLFFGSGTQLSVL.

This chain connects TRBV3-1 (or the pseudogene TRBV3-2) to TRBJ2-7, with TRBD1 matching 8 bases. From germline, CDR1 is LGHDT and CDR2 YNNKEL (reference sequence). There are 14 residues in the CDR3. J lost 0 bases, V lost 3 bases, and 1 base had no gene match. CDR3 loop: CASSHRGPSYEQYF. CDR3 nucleotides: TGTGCCAGCAGCCACAGGGGGCCCTCCTACGAGCAGTACTTC.

The V and J genes are TRBV25-1 and TRBJ2-1; TRBD2 matches 8 bases. Germline V lookup: CDR1 MGHDK, CDR2 SYGVNS. The V and J ends lost 7 bases and 9 bases, in that order; junction bases with no gene match: 8. This CDR3 is 13 amino acids long. The CDR3: CASKSAGVGEQFF. Here the CDR3 DNA reads TGTGCCAGCAAATCAGCGGGAGTCGGTGAGCAGTTCTTC.

The chain recombines TRBV14 with TRBJ1-1, with 9 bases lining up with TRBD1. The germline gives CDR1 SGHDN, CDR2 FVKESK. The ends lost 3 bases at V and 4 bases at J; junction bases unmatched: 6. CDR3 length: 15 residues. The CDR3 DNA reads as TGTGCCAGCAGCCAGGGTTACAGGGGGCCCACTGAAGCTTTCTTT. Translated: CASSQGYRGPTEAFF.

V and J are TRBV9 and TRBJ2-1; 8 positions agree with TRBD1. The CDR3 extends over 15 amino acids. The trim removed 0 bases at V and 7 bases at J, leaving 6 bases unmatched. CDR1 SGDLS and CDR2 YYNGEE come from the germline V gene. The CDR3 region has the DNA TGTGCCAGCAGCGTAGCAGGGGGCGTAGGGAATGAGCAGTTCTTC. Its translation: CASSVAGGVGNEQFF.

The chain is built from TRBV15 and TRBJ1-5; D ambiguous. CDR1 and CDR2 from the germline V gene are LNHNV and YYDKDF (reference sequence). The V and J ends lost 0 bases and 4 bases respectively, with 10 bases between them. The length of the CDR3 is 15 residues. Written as DNA, the CDR3 is TGTGCCACCAGCAGAGATAGGTTGGGAAATCAGCCCCAGCATTTT. Protein: CATSRDRLGNQPQHF.

The count of this clone is one. This chain uses TRBV12-3 or TRBV12-4 with TRBJ2-2, with D hard to call. Trimming pared 1 base from V and 6 bases from J, leaving 3 bases between. The CDR3 runs to 12 residues. CDR3 amino acids: CASSLDPGELFF. The CDR3 bases are TGTGCCAGCAGTTTAGATCCCGGGGAGCTGTTTTTT.

The CDR3 sequence: CASSRGQFLEQYF. The CDR3 DNA reads as TGTGCCAGCAGCCGCGGACAGTTTCTCGAGCAGTACTTC. The chain couples TRBV3-1 (or the pseudogene TRBV3-2) to TRBJ2-7; D possibly corresponds to TRBD1 (6 bases). The germline gives CDR1 LGHDT, CDR2 YNNKEL (reference sequence). With 4 bases removed from V and 6 bases from J, the gap between germline ends came to 13 bases. The CDR3 length is 13 residues.

The chain combines TRBV14 with TRBJ2-3; possible D gene TRBD1, 7 bases. Germline values: CDR1 SGHDN, CDR2 FVKESK. The CDR3 length is 16 residues. Trimming shortened V by 1 base and J by 4 bases, and 15 bases separated the two germline ends. The CDR3 DNA is TGTGCCAGCAGCCAAGGGGCAGGGGGGAATTCAGATACGCAGTATTTT. It is translated as CASSQGAGGNSDTQYF.